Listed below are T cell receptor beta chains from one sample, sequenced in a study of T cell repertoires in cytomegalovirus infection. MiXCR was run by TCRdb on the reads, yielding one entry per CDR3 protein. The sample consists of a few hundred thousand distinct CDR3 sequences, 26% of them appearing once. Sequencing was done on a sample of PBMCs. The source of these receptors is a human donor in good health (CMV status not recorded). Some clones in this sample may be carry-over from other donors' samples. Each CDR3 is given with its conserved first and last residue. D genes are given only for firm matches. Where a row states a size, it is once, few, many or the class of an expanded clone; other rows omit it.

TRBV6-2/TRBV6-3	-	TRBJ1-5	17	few	TGTGCCAGCAGTTCAGTACAGGGTGGATATAGCAATCAGCCCCAGCATTTT	CASSSVQGGYSNQPQHF
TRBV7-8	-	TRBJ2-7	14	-	TGTGCCAGCAGCAACTTGACAGGTCTCTACGAGCAGTACTTC	CASSNLTGLYEQYF
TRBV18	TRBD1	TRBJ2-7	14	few	TGTGCCAGCTCACCCAAGAAACAGGGGGGCGAGCAGTACTTC	CASSPKKQGGEQYF
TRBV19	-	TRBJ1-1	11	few	TGTGCCAGTAGTGAGGGGCCTGAAGCTTTCTTT	CASSEGPEAFF
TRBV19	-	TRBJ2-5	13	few	TGTGCCAGTAGTCCGACAGGTTGGGAGACCCAGTACTTC	CASSPTGWETQYF
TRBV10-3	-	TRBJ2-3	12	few	TGTGCCATCAGTGACAAGGGGATTGCGCAGTATTTT	CAISDKGIAQYF
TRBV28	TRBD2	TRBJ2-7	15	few	TGTGCCAGCAGTTTAGATCCTAGCGGACCCTACGAGCAGTACTTC	CASSLDPSGPYEQYF
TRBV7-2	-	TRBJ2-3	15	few	TGTGCCAGCAGCCCCGAGGGGGGATTCACAGATACGCAGTATTTT	CASSPEGGFTDTQYF
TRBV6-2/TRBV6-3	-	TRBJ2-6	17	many	TGTGCCAGCAGTTACTCCCTTACAGAGTCTGGGGCCAACGTCCTGACTTTC	CASSYSLTESGANVLTF
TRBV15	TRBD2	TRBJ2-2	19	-	TGTGCCACCAGCAGAGATTGGTTTGCGAGCGGGGCGAACACCGGGGAGCTGTTTTTT	CATSRDWFASGANTGELFF
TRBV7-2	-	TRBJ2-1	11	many	TGTGCCAGCAGCTTACTACGCCACCAGTTCTTC	CASSLLRHQFF
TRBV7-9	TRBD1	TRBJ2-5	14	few	TGTGCCAGCAGCTTCGGACAGGTTCAAGAGACCCAGTACTTC	CASSFGQVQETQYF